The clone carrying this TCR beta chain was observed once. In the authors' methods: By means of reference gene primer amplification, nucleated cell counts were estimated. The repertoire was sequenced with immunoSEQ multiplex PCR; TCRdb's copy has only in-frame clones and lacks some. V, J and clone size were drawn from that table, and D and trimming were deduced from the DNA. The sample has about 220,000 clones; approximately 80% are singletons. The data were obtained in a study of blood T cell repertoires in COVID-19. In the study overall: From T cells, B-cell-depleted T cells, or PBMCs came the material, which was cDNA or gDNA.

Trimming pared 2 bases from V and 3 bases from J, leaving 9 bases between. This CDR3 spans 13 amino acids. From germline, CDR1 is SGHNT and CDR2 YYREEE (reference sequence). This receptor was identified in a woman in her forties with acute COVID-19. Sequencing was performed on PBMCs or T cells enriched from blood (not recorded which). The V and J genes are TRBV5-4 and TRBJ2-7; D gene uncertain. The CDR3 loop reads CASSFFNSYEQYF. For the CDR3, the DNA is TGTGCCAGCAGCTTTTTTAACAGCTACGAGCAGTACTTC.